This T cell receptor beta chain was retrieved from a study of preoperative IRX-2 immunotherapy in early breast cancer. The sample's treatment: preoperative locoregional IRX-2 cytokine immunotherapy. Preoperative locoregional IRX-2 cytokine immunotherapy was tested in the phase Ib source study. Produced via immunoSEQ multiplex PCR; TCRdb's table is partial and in-frame only. The sample contains about 2,000 clones, roughly 81% of which appear only once. The sequence was obtained from a human donor with breast cancer. Material: tumor tissue, obtained before IRX-2 immunotherapy.

The CDR3 DNA sequence: TGCGCCAGCAGTGAGTCCAGATTAACCTTAGCGGGGAACTACGAGCAGTACTTC. Its protein is CASSESRLTLAGNYEQYF. The chain carries TRBV10-2 and TRBJ2-7; 8 nucleotides line up with TRBD2. V lost 0 bases, J lost 3 bases, and 13 bases stayed unmatched. This CDR3 is 18 amino acids long. Germline V CDR1 and CDR2: WSHSY, SAAADI.